The entry below gives a single T cell receptor (beta chain) sequence along with its context. The antigen is unknown. The data originate from a study of shared clonotypes between healthy human individuals. Study conclusions and caveats: Though the depth was large, rarefaction showed that sorted-subset sequencing was incomplete.

The CDR3 covers 15 residues. Germline loops: CDR1 MNHNY, CDR2 SVGAGI (reference sequence). V lost 0 bases, J lost 7 bases, and 10 bases lay in between. Only in-frame clones appear in the TCRdb table, and some are missing; sequencing was by immunoSEQ multiplex PCR. The data show about 2 million clones, roughly 94% seen once. The study enrolled healthy HIV-negative adults without recent acute infections or vaccinations as donors. Sequencing input: naive CD4+ T cells sorted from blood. Documented subset: CD45RA+ positively selected. V usage is TRBV6-6 and J usage is TRBJ1-6; D uncertain. The source of this sequence is a young man in good health. CDR3 bases: TGTGCCAGCAGTTACTCCGCGGGTGGAAATTCACCCCTCCACTTT. Its protein is CASSYSAGGNSPLHF.